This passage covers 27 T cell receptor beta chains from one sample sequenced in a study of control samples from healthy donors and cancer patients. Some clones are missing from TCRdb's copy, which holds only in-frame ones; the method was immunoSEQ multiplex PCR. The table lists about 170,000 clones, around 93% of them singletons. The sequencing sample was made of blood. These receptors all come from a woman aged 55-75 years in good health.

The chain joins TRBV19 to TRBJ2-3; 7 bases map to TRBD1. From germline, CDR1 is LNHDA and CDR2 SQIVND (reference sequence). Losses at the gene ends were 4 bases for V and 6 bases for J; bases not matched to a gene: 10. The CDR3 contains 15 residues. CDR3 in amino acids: CASSTRQGKTDTQYF. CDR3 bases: TGTGCCAGTAGTACCCGACAGGGAAAAACGGATACGCAGTATTTT.

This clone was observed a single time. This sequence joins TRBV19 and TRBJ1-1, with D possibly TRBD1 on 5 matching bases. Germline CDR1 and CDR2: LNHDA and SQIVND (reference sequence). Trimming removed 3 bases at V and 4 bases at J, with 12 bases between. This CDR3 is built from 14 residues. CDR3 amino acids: CASSIRGAGTEAFF. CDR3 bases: TGTGCCAGTAGTATTAGAGGGGCTGGCACTGAAGCTTTCTTT. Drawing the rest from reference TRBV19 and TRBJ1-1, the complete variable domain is DGGITQSPKYLFRKEGQNVTLSCEQNLNHDAMYWYRQDPGQGLRLIYYSQIVNDFQKGDIAEGYSVSREKKESFPLTVTSAQKNPTAFYLCASSIRGAGTEAFFGQGTRLTVV.

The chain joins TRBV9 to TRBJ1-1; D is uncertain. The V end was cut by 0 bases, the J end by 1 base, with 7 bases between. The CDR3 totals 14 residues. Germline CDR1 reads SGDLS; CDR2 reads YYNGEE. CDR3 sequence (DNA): TGTGCCAGCAGCGTAGCACAAGGGAACACTGAAGCTTTCTTT. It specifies CASSVAQGNTEAFF.

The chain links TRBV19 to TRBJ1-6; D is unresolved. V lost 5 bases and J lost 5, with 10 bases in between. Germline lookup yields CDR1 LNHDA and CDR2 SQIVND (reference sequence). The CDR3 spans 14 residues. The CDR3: CASSYQTDNSPLHF. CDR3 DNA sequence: TGTGCCAGTAGTTATCAGACGGATAATTCACCCCTCCACTTT.

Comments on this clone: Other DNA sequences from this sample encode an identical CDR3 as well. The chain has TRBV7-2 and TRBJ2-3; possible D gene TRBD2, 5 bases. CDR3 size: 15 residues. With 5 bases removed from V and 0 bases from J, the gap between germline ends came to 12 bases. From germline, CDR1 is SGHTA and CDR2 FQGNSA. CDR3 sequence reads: CASSPDYLSTDTQYF. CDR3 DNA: TGTGCCAGCAGCCCTGACTACCTCAGCACAGATACGCAGTATTTT.

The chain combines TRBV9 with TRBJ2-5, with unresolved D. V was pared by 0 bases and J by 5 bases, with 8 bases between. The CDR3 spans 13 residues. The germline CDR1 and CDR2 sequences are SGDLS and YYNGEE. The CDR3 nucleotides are TGTGCCAGCAGCGTAGGAGGTAGCGAGACCCAGTACTTC. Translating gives CASSVGGSETQYF.

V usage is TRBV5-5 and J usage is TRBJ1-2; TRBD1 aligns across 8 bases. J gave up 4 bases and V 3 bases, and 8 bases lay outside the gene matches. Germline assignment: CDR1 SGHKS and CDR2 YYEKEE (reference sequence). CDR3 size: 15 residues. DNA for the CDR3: TGTGCCAGCAGCTGGGGAGGACAGGGCAGCTATGGCTACACCTTC. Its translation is CASSWGGQGSYGYTF. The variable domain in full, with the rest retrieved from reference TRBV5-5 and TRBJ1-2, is DAGVTQSPTHLIKTRGQQVTLRCSPISGHKSVSWYQQVLGQGPQFIFQYYEKEERGRGNFPDRFSARQFPNYSSELNVNALLLGDSALYLCASSWGGQGSYGYTFGSGTRLTVV.

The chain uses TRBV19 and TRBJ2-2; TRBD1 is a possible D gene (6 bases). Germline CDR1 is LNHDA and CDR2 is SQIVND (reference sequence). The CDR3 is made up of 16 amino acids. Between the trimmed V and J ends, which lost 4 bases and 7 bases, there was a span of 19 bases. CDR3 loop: CASSTLLPRGNGELFF. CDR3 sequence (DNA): TGTGCCAGTAGTACTTTACTCCCTAGGGGGAACGGGGAGCTGTTTTTT.

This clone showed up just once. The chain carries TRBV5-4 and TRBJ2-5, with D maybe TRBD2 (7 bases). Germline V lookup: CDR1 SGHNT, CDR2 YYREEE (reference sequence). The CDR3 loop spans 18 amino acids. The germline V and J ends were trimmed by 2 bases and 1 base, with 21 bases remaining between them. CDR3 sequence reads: CASSLGGAGGGGQETQYF. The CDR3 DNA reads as TGTGCCAGCAGCTTAGGGGGGGCGGGCGGAGGGGGCCAAGAGACCCAGTACTTC. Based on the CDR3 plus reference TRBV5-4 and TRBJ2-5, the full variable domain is ETGVTQSPTHLIKTRGQQVTLRCSSQSGHNTVSWYQQALGQGPQFIFQYYREEENGRGNFPPRFSGLQFPNYSSELNVNALELDDSALYLCASSLGGAGGGGQETQYFGPGTRLLVL.

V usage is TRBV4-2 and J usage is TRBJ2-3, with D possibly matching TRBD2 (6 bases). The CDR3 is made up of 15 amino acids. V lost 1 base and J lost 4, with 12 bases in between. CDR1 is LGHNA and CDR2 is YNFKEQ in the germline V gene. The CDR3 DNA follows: TGTGCCAGCAGCCAAGGGGGCGGGGTCGCAGATACGCAGTATTTT. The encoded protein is CASSQGGGVADTQYF.

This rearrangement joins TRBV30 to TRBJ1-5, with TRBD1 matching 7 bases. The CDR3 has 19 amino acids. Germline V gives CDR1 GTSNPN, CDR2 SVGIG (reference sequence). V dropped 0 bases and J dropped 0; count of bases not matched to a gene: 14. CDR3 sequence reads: CAWSVPGQGGRFSNQPQHF. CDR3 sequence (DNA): TGTGCCTGGAGTGTACCGGGTCAGGGGGGGCGTTTTAGCAATCAGCCCCAGCATTTT.

CDR3 sequence reads: CSVAPSYNEQFF. CDR3 coding DNA: TGCAGCGTTGCACCGTCCTACAATGAGCAGTTCTTC. The V call is TRBV29-1, the J call TRBJ2-1; the D is unclear. The germline V gene encodes CDR1 SQVTM and CDR2 ANQGSEA. V was pared by 4 bases and J by 1 base, with 5 bases between. CDR3 length: 12 amino acids.

The CDR3 nucleotides read TGTGCCAGCAGCACCCTAGATTATTCTAGCACAGATACGCAGTATTTT. It yields the protein CASSTLDYSSTDTQYF. The chain joins TRBV3-1 (or the pseudogene TRBV3-2) to TRBJ2-3; D gene ambiguous. Germline V gene data show CDR1 as LGHDT and CDR2 as YNNKEL (reference sequence). CDR3 length equals 16 residues. V lost 5 bases to trimming and J lost 0 bases, with 15 bases between them.

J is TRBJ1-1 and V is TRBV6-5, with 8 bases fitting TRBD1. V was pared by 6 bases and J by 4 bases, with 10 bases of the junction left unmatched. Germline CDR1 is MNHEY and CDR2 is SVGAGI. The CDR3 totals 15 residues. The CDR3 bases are TGTGCCAGCAGACGAGACAGGGGTTTGACCACTGAAGCTTTCTTT. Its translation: CASRRDRGLTTEAFF.

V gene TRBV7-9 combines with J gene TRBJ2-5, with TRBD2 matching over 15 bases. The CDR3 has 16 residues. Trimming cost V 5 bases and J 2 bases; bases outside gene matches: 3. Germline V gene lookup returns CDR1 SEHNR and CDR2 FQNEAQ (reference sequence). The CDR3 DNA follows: TGTGCCAGCAGCCCTGGACTAGCGGGGGGGCAAGAGACCCAGTACTTC. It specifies CASSPGLAGGQETQYF.

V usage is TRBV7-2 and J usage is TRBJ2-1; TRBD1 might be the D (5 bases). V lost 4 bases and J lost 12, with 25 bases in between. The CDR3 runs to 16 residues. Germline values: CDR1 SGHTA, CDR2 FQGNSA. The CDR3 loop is CASSSQPQGALTGQFF. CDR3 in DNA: TGTGCCAGCAGCTCTCAACCTCAGGGTGCGCTCACGGGGCAGTTCTTC.

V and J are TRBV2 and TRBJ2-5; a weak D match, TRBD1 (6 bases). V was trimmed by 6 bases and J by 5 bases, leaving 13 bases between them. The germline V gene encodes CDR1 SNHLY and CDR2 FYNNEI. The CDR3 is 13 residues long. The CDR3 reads CASRGTLGETQYF. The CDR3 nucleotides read TGTGCCAGCAGAGGGACACTCGGGGAGACCCAGTACTTC.

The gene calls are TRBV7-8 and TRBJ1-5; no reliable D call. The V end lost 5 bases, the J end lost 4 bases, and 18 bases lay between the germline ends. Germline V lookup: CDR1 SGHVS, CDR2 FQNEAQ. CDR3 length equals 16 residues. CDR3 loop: CASSINYGIPNQPQHF. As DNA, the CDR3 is TGTGCCAGCAGCATAAACTACGGGATTCCTAATCAGCCCCAGCATTTT.

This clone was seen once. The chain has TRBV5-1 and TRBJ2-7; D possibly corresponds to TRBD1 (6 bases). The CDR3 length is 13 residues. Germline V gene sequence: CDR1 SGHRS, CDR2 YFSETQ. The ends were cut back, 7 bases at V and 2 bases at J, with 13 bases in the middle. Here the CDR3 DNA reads TGCGCCAGCTCACGGGACACAACCTACGAGCAGTACTTC. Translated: CASSRDTTYEQYF.

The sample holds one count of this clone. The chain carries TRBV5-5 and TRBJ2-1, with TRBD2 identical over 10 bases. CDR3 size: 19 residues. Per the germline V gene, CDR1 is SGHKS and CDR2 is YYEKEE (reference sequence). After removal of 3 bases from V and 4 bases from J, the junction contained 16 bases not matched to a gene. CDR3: CASSSLGVASSGGYNEQFF. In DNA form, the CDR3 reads TGTGCCAGCAGCTCCCTAGGGGTAGCGAGTAGCGGGGGGTACAATGAGCAGTTCTTC.

CDR3 DNA: TGTGCCAGCACACCCCGACTAGCGGGGGACGCAGATACGCAGTATTTT. It specifies CASTPRLAGDADTQYF. The chain joins TRBV7-3 to TRBJ2-3, with TRBD2 matching 12 bases. This CDR3 is 16 amino acids long. Germline V CDR1 and CDR2: SGHTA, FQGTGA. V shed 7 bases and J 4 bases; nucleotides not matched to a gene: 9. Based on the CDR3 plus reference TRBV7-3 and TRBJ2-3, the full variable domain is GAGVSQTPSNKVTEKGKYVELRCDPISGHTALYWYRQSLGQGPEFLIYFQGTGAADDSGLPNDRFFAVRPEGSVSTLKIQRTERGDSAVYLCASTPRLAGDADTQYFGPGTRLTVL.

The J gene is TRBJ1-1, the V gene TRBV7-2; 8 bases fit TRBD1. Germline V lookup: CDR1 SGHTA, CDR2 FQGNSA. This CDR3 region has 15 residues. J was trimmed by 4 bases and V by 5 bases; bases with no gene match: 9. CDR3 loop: CASSLRQGAPTEAFF. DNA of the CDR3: TGTGCCAGCAGCCTAAGGCAGGGGGCCCCCACTGAAGCTTTCTTT.

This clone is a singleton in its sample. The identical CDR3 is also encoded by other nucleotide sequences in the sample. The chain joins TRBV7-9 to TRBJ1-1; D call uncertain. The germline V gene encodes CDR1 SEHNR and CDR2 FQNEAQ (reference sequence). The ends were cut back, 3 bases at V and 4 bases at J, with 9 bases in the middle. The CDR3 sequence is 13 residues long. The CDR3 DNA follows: TGTGCCAGCAGCTTTACGGGTTTCACTGAAGCTTTCTTT. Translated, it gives CASSFTGFTEAFF.

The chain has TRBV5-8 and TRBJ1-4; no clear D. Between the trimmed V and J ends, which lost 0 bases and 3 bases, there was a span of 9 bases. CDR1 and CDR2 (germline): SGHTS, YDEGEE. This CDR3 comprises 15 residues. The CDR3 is CASSLGQVPNEKLFF. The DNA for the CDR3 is TGTGCCAGCAGCTTGGGACAAGTCCCTAATGAAAAACTGTTTTTT.

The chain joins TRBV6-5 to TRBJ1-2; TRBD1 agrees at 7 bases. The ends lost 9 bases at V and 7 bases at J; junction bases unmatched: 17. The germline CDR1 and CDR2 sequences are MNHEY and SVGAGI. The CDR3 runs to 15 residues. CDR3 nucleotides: TGTGCCAGTTCGACAACTTCAGGGGGTTTCAGTGGCTACACCTTC. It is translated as CASSTTSGGFSGYTF.

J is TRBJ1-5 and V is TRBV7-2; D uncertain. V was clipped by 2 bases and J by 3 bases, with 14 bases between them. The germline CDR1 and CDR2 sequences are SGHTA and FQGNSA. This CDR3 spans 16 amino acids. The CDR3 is CASSLSSQSFNQPQHF. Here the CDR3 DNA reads TGTGCCAGCAGCTTAAGTAGTCAGAGTTTCAATCAGCCCCAGCATTTT.

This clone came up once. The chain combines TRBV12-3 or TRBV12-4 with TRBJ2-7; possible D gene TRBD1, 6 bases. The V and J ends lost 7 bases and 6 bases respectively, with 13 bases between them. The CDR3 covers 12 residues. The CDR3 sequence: CASIQKGGEQYF. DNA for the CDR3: TGTGCCAGCATCCAGAAAGGGGGCGAGCAGTACTTC.